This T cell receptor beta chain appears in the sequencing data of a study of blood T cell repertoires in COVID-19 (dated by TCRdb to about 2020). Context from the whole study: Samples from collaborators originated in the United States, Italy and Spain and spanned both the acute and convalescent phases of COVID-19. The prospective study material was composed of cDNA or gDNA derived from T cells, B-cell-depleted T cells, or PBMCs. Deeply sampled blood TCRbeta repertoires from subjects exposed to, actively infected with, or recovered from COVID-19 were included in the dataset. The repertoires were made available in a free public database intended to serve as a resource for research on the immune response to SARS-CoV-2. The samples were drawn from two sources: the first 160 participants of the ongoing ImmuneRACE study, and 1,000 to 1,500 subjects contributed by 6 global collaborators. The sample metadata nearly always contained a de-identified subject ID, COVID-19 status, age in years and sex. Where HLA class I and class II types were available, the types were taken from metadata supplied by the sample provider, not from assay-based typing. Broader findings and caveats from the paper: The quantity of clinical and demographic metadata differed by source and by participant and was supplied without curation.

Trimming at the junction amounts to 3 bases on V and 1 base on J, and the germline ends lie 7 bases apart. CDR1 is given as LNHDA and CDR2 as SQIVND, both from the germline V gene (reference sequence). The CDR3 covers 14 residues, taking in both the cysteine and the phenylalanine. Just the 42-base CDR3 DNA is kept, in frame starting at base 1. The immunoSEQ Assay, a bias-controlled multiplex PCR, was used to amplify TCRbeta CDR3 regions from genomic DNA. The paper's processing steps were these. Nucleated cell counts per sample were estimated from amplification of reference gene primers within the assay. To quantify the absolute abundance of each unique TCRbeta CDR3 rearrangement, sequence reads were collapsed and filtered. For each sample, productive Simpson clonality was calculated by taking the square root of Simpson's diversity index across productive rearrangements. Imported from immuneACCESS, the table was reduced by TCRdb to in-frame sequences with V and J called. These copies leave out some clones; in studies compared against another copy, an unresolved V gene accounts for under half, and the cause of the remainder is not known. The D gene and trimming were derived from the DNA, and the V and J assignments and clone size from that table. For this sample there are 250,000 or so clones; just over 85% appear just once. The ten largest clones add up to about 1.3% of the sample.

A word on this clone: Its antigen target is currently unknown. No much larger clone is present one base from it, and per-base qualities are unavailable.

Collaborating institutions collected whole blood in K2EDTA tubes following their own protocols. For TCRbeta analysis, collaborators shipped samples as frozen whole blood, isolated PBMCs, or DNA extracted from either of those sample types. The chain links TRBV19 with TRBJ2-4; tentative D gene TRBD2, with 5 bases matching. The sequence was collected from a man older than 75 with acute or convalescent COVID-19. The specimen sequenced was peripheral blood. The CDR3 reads CASSMRGAKNIQYF. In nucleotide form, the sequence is TGTGCCAGTAGTATGCGAGGGGCCAAAAACATTCAGTACTTC.